The 18 T cell receptor beta chains below come from one sample, sequenced in a study of early T cells in non-severe SARS-CoV-2 infection. TCRdb used MiXCR to reprocess the 5' RACE reads, holding one entry per CDR3 protein. The sample includes tens of thousands of distinct CDR3 sequences, 15% of them seen just once. Sequenced material: whole blood. All receptors derive from an adult who was a healthcare worker with PCR-confirmed SARS-CoV-2 infection or an uninfected control (not recorded which).

The gene calls are TRBV28 and TRBJ2-7; 9 bases line up with TRBD2. The CDR3 sequence is 14 residues long. Germline V gene data show CDR1 as MDHEN and CDR2 as SYDVKM. Trimming at V came to 5 bases and at J to 0 bases, leaving 2 bases not matched to a gene. The CDR3 nucleotides read TGTGCCAGCAGTCGACTAGCGGTCTCCTACGAGCAGTACTTC. This codes for CASSRLAVSYEQYF. Supplemented by reference TRBV28 and TRBJ2-7, the full variable domain reads DVKVTQSSRYLVKRTGEKVFLECVQDMDHENMFWYRQDPGLGLRLIYFSYDVKMKEKGDIPEGYSVSREKKERFSLILESASTNQTSMYLCASSRLAVSYEQYFGPGTRLTVT.

V is TRBV28 and J is TRBJ2-5; D gene uncertain. Germline V gene sequence: CDR1 MDHEN, CDR2 SYDVKM. V lost 2 bases, J lost 4 bases, and 8 bases lay in between. This CDR3 region has 13 residues. CDR3 in DNA: TGTGCCAGCAGTTTAGGGCTTGGAGAGACCCAGTACTTC. Translation: CASSLGLGETQYF.

The V and J genes are TRBV4-1 and TRBJ2-5; no definite D call. From germline, CDR1 is MGHRA and CDR2 YSYEKL. This CDR3 contains 16 residues. Trimming stripped 1 base from V and 2 bases from J, with 14 bases between. CDR3 DNA: TGCGCCAGCAGCCAAGGGACCCGCCCGAGACAAGAGACCCAGTACTTC. It specifies CASSQGTRPRQETQYF.

The chain carries TRBV16 and TRBJ1-4; 11 bases agree with TRBD1. V lost 6 bases and J lost 8; bases outside the gene matches: 8. The V gene's germline CDR1 is KGHSY and CDR2 FQNENV. CDR3 length equals 15 residues. CDR3 region: CASSPTGTGGEKLFF. For the CDR3, the DNA is TGTGCCAGCAGTCCCACCGGGACAGGGGGAGAAAAACTGTTTTTT.

The rearrangement joins TRBV28 to TRBJ1-2; D gene ambiguous. Germline loops: CDR1 MDHEN, CDR2 SYDVKM. The CDR3 has 12 amino acids. The germline V and J ends were trimmed by 5 bases and 3 bases, with 7 bases remaining between them. CDR3 in amino acids: CASSVRDYGYTF. The CDR3 region has the DNA TGTGCCAGCAGTGTGAGGGACTATGGCTACACCTTC.

This clonotype has ten or more counts. The rearrangement joins TRBV24-1 to TRBJ1-5; D ambiguous. The V and J ends lost 4 bases and 1 base respectively, with 4 bases between them. Germline CDR1 is KGHDR and CDR2 is SFDVKD. The CDR3 is 13 amino acids. CDR3 residues: CATSDRSNQPQHF. CDR3 in DNA: TGTGCCACCAGTGACCGAAGCAATCAGCCCCAGCATTTT.

This clonotype was seen a handful of times. The CDR3, as DNA: TGTGCCAGCAGTGAAGCCGGGGAGGGTGGAAACACCATATATTTT. This encodes CASSEAGEGGNTIYF. V usage is TRBV6-1 and J usage is TRBJ1-3; no clear D gene. This CDR3 is 15 amino acids long. V gave up 0 bases and J gave up 3 bases, with 9 bases separating them. Germline V CDR1 and CDR2: MNHNS, SASEGT.

The rearrangement joins TRBV9 to TRBJ2-3, with no clear D. The germline V gene encodes CDR1 SGDLS and CDR2 YYNGEE. The CDR3 is 14 amino acids. V was pared by 0 bases and J by 5 bases, with 10 bases between. Here the CDR3 DNA reads TGTGCCAGCAGCGTAGCCGTGGGAAAAGATACGCAGTATTTT. This sequence encodes CASSVAVGKDTQYF.

This clonotype was seen many times. This chain connects TRBV12-3 or TRBV12-4 to TRBJ1-1; a weak D match, TRBD1 (5 bases). The germline V and J ends were trimmed by 4 bases and 1 base, with 10 bases remaining between them. The CDR3 spans 14 residues. CDR3 sequence (DNA): TGTGCCAGCAGTTGGGGGTCTGGGAACACTGAAGCTTTCTTT. Translation gives CASSWGSGNTEAFF.

CDR3 nucleotides: TGTGCCAGCAGACAAGGACAGGGGACAGATACGCAGTATTTT. It translates to CASRQGQGTDTQYF. The chain links TRBV2 to TRBJ2-3; 9 bases fit TRBD1. Germline CDR1 reads SNHLY; CDR2 reads FYNNEI. J was trimmed by 3 bases and V by 6 bases; bases with no gene match: 4. The CDR3 spans 14 residues.

The table lists this clonotype with many counts. This chain uses TRBV5-1 with TRBJ2-1; the match to TRBD2 covers 7 bases. The CDR3 length is 15 residues. Germline loops: CDR1 SGHRS, CDR2 YFSETQ. V lost 4 bases and J lost 4; bases outside the gene matches: 8. The CDR3 is CASSLGLGVYNEQFF. The CDR3 bases are TGCGCCAGCAGCCTAGGACTAGGGGTGTACAATGAGCAGTTCTTC.

The chain couples TRBV14 to TRBJ1-1; D unclear. Germline-derived CDR1 and CDR2 are SGHDN and FVKESK. The CDR3 is 13 residues long. Trimming removed 4 bases from V and 3 bases from J, with 9 bases in between. The CDR3 sequence: CASSLSRDTEAFF. DNA of the CDR3: TGTGCCAGCAGCCTTTCCCGGGACACTGAAGCTTTCTTT.

This clonotype has only a few counts. This sequence joins TRBV27 and TRBJ2-7; the D gene is possibly TRBD2 (5 bases). There are 13 residues in the CDR3. The V gene lost 5 bases and the J gene lost 4 bases, with 12 bases spanning the gap. Germline V CDR1 and CDR2: MNHEY, SMNVEV (reference sequence). The CDR3 reads CASSTGLIYEQYF. CDR3 bases: TGTGCCAGCAGTACCGGACTGATATACGAGCAGTACTTC.

The chain uses TRBV10-3 and TRBJ1-1; D gene unclear. This CDR3 is built from 11 residues. The germline gives CDR1 ENHRY, CDR2 SYGVKD. Trimming left V 8 bases short and J 8 bases short, with 12 bases between. CDR3 loop: CAIGSLTEAFF. As DNA, the CDR3 is TGTGCCATCGGGAGTCTAACGGAAGCTTTCTTT.

V gene TRBV12-3 or TRBV12-4 combines with J gene TRBJ1-1; TRBD1 might be the D (5 bases). V was cut by 3 bases and J by 6 bases, with 14 bases left in between. This CDR3 comprises 14 residues. CDR3 region: CASSFTEGFAEAFF. The DNA for the CDR3 is TGTGCCAGCAGTTTTACTGAGGGGTTCGCTGAAGCTTTCTTT.

V gene TRBV7-9 combines with J gene TRBJ2-6; no clear D gene. Trimming removed 1 base at V and 2 bases at J, with 3 bases between. The CDR3 is 14 amino acids. Germline CDR1 is SEHNR and CDR2 is FQNEAQ (reference sequence). CDR3 sequence: CASSLGAGANVLTF. The CDR3 nucleotides are TGTGCCAGCAGCTTAGGGGCTGGGGCCAACGTCCTGACTTTC.

V usage is TRBV6-1 and J usage is TRBJ1-2; no clear D. With 0 bases removed from V and 4 bases from J, the gap between germline ends came to 9 bases. Germline V gene lookup returns CDR1 MNHNS and CDR2 SASEGT. The CDR3 extends over 14 amino acids. The CDR3 loop is CASSEAAVGYGYTF. CDR3 DNA: TGTGCCAGCAGTGAAGCCGCGGTTGGCTATGGCTACACCTTC.

V usage is TRBV9 and J usage is TRBJ2-3, with D unclear. V was clipped by 0 bases and J by 1 base, with 9 bases between them. This CDR3 comprises 15 residues. Germline V gene sequence: CDR1 SGDLS, CDR2 YYNGEE. CDR3 sequence reads: CASSVGTKGTDTQYF. The CDR3 DNA follows: TGTGCCAGCAGCGTAGGGACGAAGGGCACAGATACGCAGTATTTT.